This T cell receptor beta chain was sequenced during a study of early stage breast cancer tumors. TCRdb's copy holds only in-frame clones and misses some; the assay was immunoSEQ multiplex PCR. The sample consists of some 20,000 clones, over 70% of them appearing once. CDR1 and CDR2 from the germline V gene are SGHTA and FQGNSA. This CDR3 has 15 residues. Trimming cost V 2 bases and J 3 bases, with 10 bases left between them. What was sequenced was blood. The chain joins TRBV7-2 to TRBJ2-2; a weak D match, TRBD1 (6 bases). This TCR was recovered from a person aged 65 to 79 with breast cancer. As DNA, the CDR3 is TGTGCCAGCAGCTTAAGGGGGTGGGACACCGGGGAGCTGTTTTTT. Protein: CASSLRGWDTGELFF.